The clone carrying this T cell receptor (beta chain) showed up just a few times. Its target is not known. Production of TCR beta cDNA used roughly 0.55 ug total RNA together with a constant-region primer. Generation of the TCR beta libraries relied on three nested multiplex PCR rounds using slightly modified ARM-PCR. Via MiXCR, TCRdb re-called the multiplex PCR reads, giving one row per CDR3 protein. The repertoire holds fewer than 350,000 distinct CDR3 sequences, with 55% to 65% as singletons. Both blood RNA, taken from unsorted whole blood, and germline DNA were extracted. The data belong to a study of tumor-infiltrating lymphocytes in primary liver carcinoma. Findings and caveats of the study: Tumor region pairs overlapped more than did tumor-adjacent and tumor-blood pairs.

Sequencing input: peripheral blood. This clonotype was sampled from a man in his forties with primary liver carcinoma and hepatitis B virus infection.

DNA for the CDR3: TGTGCCAGCACCTCCCCTAGGAGACAAGAGACCCAGTACTTC. Translating gives CASTSPRRQETQYF. The rearrangement links TRBV12-3 or TRBV12-4 to TRBJ2-5; D is undetermined. Trimming removed 7 bases from V and 2 bases from J, with 14 bases in between. The CDR3 is 14 amino acids.